A selection of T cell receptor beta chains follows, all from one sample in a study of shared clonotypes between healthy human individuals. This table comes from immunoSEQ multiplex PCR, and its TCRdb copy is limited to in-frame clones, with some not included. Found here are roughly 1 million clones, 60% to 80% of them singletons; the top ten hold approximately 1.5%. Input material: memory CD4+ T cells sorted from blood. These receptors originate from a man aged 18 to 29 in good health. Both conserved end residues are part of each CDR3. A D gene is named only where the DNA matches it firmly. Size is omitted from some rows. Given values are once, few, many or a class for expanded clones.

V gene	J gene	clone size	D gene	CDR3 protein	CDR3 DNA
TRBV30	TRBJ1-3	.	.	CAWGVSGSGNTIYF	TGTGCCTGGGGGGTCTCGGGCTCTGGAAACACCATATATTTT
TRBV9	TRBJ1-1	.	.	CASSVGHLNTEAFF	TGTGCCAGCAGCGTGGGTCACCTTAACACTGAAGCTTTCTTT
TRBV19	TRBJ2-3	.	.	CASSKGGFGTDTQYF	TGTGCCAGTAGTAAGGGTGGGTTCGGGACAGATACGCAGTATTTT
TRBV6-1	TRBJ1-1	once	TRBD1	CASRDRQGFDTEAFF	TGTGCCAGCAGGGACAGACAGGGTTTTGACACTGAAGCTTTCTTT
TRBV5-6	TRBJ2-7	few	.	CASSITNGDSLF	TGTGCCAGCTCTATTACGAACGGGGATTCCTTATTC
TRBV7-2	TRBJ2-1	.	TRBD2	CASSLLGALAGGNEQFF	TGTGCCAGCAGCTTATTGGGGGCACTAGCGGGGGGCAATGAGCAGTTCTTC
TRBV19	TRBJ2-3	many	.	CASSIRTYERSTDTQYF	TGTGCCAGTAGTATACGGACATACGAGCGAAGCACAGATACGCAGTATTTT
TRBV9	TRBJ2-2	.	.	CASSVGPGDTGELFF	TGTGCCAGCAGCGTAGGGCCTGGGGACACCGGGGAGCTGTTTTTT
TRBV13	TRBJ2-5	.	.	CASSLGSGQETQYF	TGTGCCAGCAGCTTAGGAAGCGGCCAAGAGACCCAGTACTTC
TRBV2	TRBJ2-3	.	.	CASSKGGRGDTQYF	TGTGCCAGCAGTAAGGGGGGGCGAGGCGATACGCAGTATTTT
TRBV18	TRBJ1-2	.	.	CASSPSQVNSFIYTF	TGTGCCAGCTCACCATCCCAGGTCAACTCCTTCATCTACACCTTC
TRBV18	TRBJ1-1	.	.	CASSPPVGGLNTEAFF	TGTGCCAGCTCACCACCGGTGGGGGGATTGAACACTGAAGCTTTCTTT
TRBV9	TRBJ2-7	.	.	CASSVAENSYEQYF	TGTGCCAGCAGCGTAGCCGAAAATTCCTACGAGCAGTACTTC
TRBV4-1	TRBJ2-2	many	TRBD1	CASSQDPGTAFPNTGELFF	TGCGCCAGCAGCCAAGACCCCGGGACAGCCTTTCCGAACACCGGGGAGCTGTTTTTT
TRBV19	TRBJ2-4	few	.	CASSITELNIQYF	TGTGCCAGTAGTATCACAGAGCTAAACATTCAGTACTTC
TRBV4-3	TRBJ2-2	.	.	CASSQDPAIGELFF	TGCGCCAGCAGCCAAGATCCAGCGATCGGGGAGCTGTTTTTT
TRBV4-3	TRBJ2-1	few	TRBD1	CASSQDRGNYNEQFF	TGCGCCAGCAGCCAAGACAGGGGGAACTACAATGAGCAGTTCTTC